This TCR beta chain originates from a study of cytomegalovirus exposure and HLA in healthy donors. This clone occurred once. In the PCR, 60 Vbeta and 13 Jbeta primers were used. Clones were read by immunoSEQ multiplex PCR, and TCRdb kept only the in-frame ones, dropping some. The repertoire includes 200,000 or so clones, roughly 83% of them detected once, and 0.26% sits in the top ten. Germline V CDR1 and CDR2: SGHRS, YFSETQ. The CDR3 sequence is 17 residues long. V shed 4 bases, J shed 3 bases, and the junction held 16 bases outside the gene matches. The chain recombines TRBV5-1 with TRBJ2-7; the match to TRBD2 covers 7 bases. This receptor was taken from a boy aged 5-17 years in good health and CMV-seronegative. Material for sequencing was PBMCs. CDR3 nucleotides: TGCGCCAGCAGCCCCGGGACCCTCCTAGCGGCGGGCTACGAGCAGTACTTC. Its translation: CASSPGTLLAAGYEQYF.